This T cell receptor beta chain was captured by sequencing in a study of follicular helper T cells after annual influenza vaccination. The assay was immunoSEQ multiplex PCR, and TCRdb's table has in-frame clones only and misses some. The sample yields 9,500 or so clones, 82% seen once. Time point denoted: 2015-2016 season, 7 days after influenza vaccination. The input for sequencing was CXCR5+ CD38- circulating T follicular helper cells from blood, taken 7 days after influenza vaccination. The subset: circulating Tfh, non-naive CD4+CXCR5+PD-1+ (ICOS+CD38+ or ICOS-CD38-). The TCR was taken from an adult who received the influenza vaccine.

The CDR3 sequence is CSAGQGGGYTF. DNA of the CDR3: TGCAGTGCGGGGCAGGGGGGCGGCTACACCTTC. The V gene is TRBV20-1, the J gene TRBJ1-2; 7 bases line up with TRBD1. Trimming took 6 bases from V and 8 from J; bases not matched to a gene: 6. This CDR3 has 11 residues. Germline CDR1 is DFQATT and CDR2 is SNEGSKA (reference sequence).